This T cell receptor (beta chain) was captured by sequencing in a study of T-cell reconstitution after alpha-beta-depleted transplantation in children. Study-wide results and limits: Surviving recipient cells, namely T cells and thymic progenitors, were the source of high day-60 TCRbeta diversity in some patients. The main origin of T-cell counts and diversity one year after transplant was newly produced T cells. Two months or so post-transplant, alpha-beta T cells reportedly derived from several hundred expanded graft clones.

This clonotype was seen a few times. Its antigen remains unidentified. The TCRbeta library was prepared with unique molecular identifiers. A single record per CDR3 protein comes from TCRdb applying MiXCR to the PCR reads. The sample carries some 200,000 distinct CDR3 sequences, roughly 8.3% recorded once. Trimming left V 6 bases short and J 6 bases short, with 5 bases between. From germline, CDR1 is LNHDA and CDR2 SQIVND (reference sequence). CDR3 length: 11 amino acids. The sequence was collected from a male patient aged 2-10 years who had a stem cell transplant for acute myeloid leukemia, so the T cells may come from the graft donor. The source was PBMCs, mostly from graft donor cells, collected 360 days after TCRalphabeta/CD19-depleted stem cell transplant. The chain joins TRBV19 to TRBJ2-2, with unresolved D. CDR3 sequence reads: CASRNSGELFF. Written as DNA, the CDR3 is TGTGCCAGTAGAAACTCCGGGGAGCTGTTTTTT.